Each of the 20 T cell receptor beta chains below was sequenced from the same sample in a study of blood T cell repertoires in COVID-19. Assay used: immunoSEQ multiplex PCR; TCRdb lists only in-frame clones, some missing. The table includes hundreds of thousands of clones, approximately 90% detected once. Specimen: PBMCs or T cells enriched from blood (not recorded which). Source of these receptors: a woman between 18 and 29 years old who had recovered from COVID-19.

The chain links TRBV9 to TRBJ1-5; D is unclear. V lost 4 bases and J lost 2, with 19 bases in between. Germline V gives CDR1 SGDLS, CDR2 YYNGEE. The CDR3 has 17 amino acids. This CDR3 is CASSPGGRTDRNQPQHF. CDR3 nucleotides: TGTGCCAGCAGCCCCGGCGGGAGGACGGACCGCAATCAGCCCCAGCATTTT. The full variable domain, completed using reference TRBV9 and TRBJ1-5, is DSGVTQTPKHLITATGQRVTLRCSPRSGDLSVYWYQQSLDQGLQFLIQYYNGEERAKGNILERFSAQQFPDLHSELNLSSLELGDSALYFCASSPGGRTDRNQPQHFGDGTRLSIL.

The chain carries TRBV5-4 and TRBJ2-5; D unclear. The CDR3 length is 14 residues. V lost 0 bases to trimming and J lost 5 bases, with 11 bases between them. Germline V gene sequence: CDR1 SGHNT, CDR2 YYREEE (reference sequence). The DNA of the CDR3 is TGTGCCAGCAGCTTGGTGGAGACTTCGGAGACCCAGTACTTC. Translation: CASSLVETSETQYF.

V gene TRBV7-2 combines with J gene TRBJ2-3; D not certain. The CDR3 extends over 12 amino acids. V dropped 4 bases and J dropped 4 bases, with 6 bases sitting between them. CDR1 is SGHTA, CDR2 FQGNSA, per germline. The CDR3 DNA is TGTGCCAGCAGCTCCATTCCAGATACGCAGTATTTT. It is translated as CASSSIPDTQYF.

In its sample, this clone was seen once. This chain links TRBV7-2 with TRBJ1-1; possible D gene TRBD1, 5 bases. Trimming left V 5 bases short and J 8 bases short, with 18 bases between. CDR1 is SGHTA and CDR2 is FQGNSA in the germline V gene. This CDR3 has 14 residues. The CDR3 sequence is CASSPLGRGLEAFF. CDR3 in DNA: TGTGCCAGCAGCCCGCTTGGTAGGGGATTAGAAGCTTTCTTT.

This chain connects TRBV3-1 (or the pseudogene TRBV3-2) to TRBJ1-6; D is possibly TRBD1 (6 bases). With 0 bases removed from V and 8 bases from J, the gap between germline ends came to 17 bases. Germline V gene sequence: CDR1 LGHDT, CDR2 YNNKEL (reference sequence). The CDR3 covers 17 residues. This CDR3 is CASSQEGGGTWDSPLHF. CDR3 coding DNA: TGTGCCAGCAGCCAAGAAGGGGGAGGGACCTGGGATTCACCCCTCCACTTT.

The chain links TRBV6-5 to TRBJ1-2, with D perhaps matching TRBD1 (5 bases). Germline V CDR1 and CDR2: MNHEY, SVGAGI. CDR3 length: 15 amino acids. Trimming removed 6 bases from V and 4 bases from J, with 18 bases in between. CDR3: CASSPGHGSLYGYTF. CDR3 nucleotide sequence: TGTGCCAGCAGCCCCGGACACGGGAGTCTCTATGGCTACACCTTC.

The chain carries TRBV19 and TRBJ1-1, with TRBD1 identical over 9 bases. Trimming at V came to 3 bases and at J to 6 bases, leaving 2 bases not matched to a gene. Per germline, CDR1 LNHDA and CDR2 SQIVND (reference sequence). This CDR3 comprises 13 residues. CDR3 loop: CASSMGQGSEAFF. The DNA of the CDR3 is TGTGCCAGTAGTATGGGACAGGGCTCTGAAGCTTTCTTT.

The gene calls are TRBV2 and TRBJ2-2; 8 nucleotides agree with TRBD2. CDR1 is SNHLY, CDR2 FYNNEI, per germline. J gave up 8 bases and V 4 bases, and 9 bases lay outside the gene matches. The CDR3 consists of 15 residues. The CDR3 loop reads CASSGGGRSGGELFF. For the CDR3, the DNA is TGTGCCAGCAGTGGAGGCGGGAGGTCGGGAGGGGAGCTGTTTTTT. Filled out from reference TRBV2 and TRBJ2-2, the complete variable domain reads EPEVTQTPSHQVTQMGQEVILRCVPISNHLYFYWYRQILGQKVEFLVSFYNNEISEKSEIFDDQFSVERPDGSNFTLKIRSTKLEDSAMYFCASSGGGRSGGELFFGEGSRLTVL.

The chain couples TRBV19 to TRBJ2-1; 9 nucleotides match TRBD2. V was clipped by 3 bases and J by 9 bases; unmatched bases: 12. This CDR3 spans 16 amino acids. CDR1 is LNHDA, CDR2 SQIVND, per germline (reference sequence). In DNA, the CDR3 is TGTGCCAGTAGTATTAAGGGGCTAGCGGGATCGGGTGAGCAGTTCTTC. Translation: CASSIKGLAGSGEQFF.

This chain links TRBV13 with TRBJ2-1; 9 nucleotides match TRBD1. CDR1 and CDR2 from the germline V gene are PRHDT and FYEKMQ (reference sequence). V was clipped by 5 bases and J by 6 bases; unmatched bases: 5. The CDR3 has 14 amino acids. The DNA for the CDR3 is TGTGCCAGCAGCAAGGGGACAGGGATCAATGAGCAGTTCTTC. It is translated as CASSKGTGINEQFF. The full variable domain, its missing parts supplied by reference TRBV13 and TRBJ2-1, is AAGVIQSPRHLIKEKRETATLKCYPIPRHDTVYWYQQGPGQDPQFLISFYEKMQSDKGSIPDRFSAQQFSDYHSELNMSSLELGDSALYFCASSKGTGINEQFFGPGTRLTVL.

The V call is TRBV9, the J call TRBJ2-7; a weak D match, TRBD1 (6 bases). From germline, CDR1 is SGDLS and CDR2 YYNGEE. CDR3 size: 16 residues. V was pared by 3 bases and J by 0 bases, with 16 bases between. The CDR3 bases are TGTGCCAGCAGCGAGTGGGGACACTCCTTCTCCTACGAGCAGTACTTC. Translated, it gives CASSEWGHSFSYEQYF.

Details on this clone: A junction end diverges from the germline sequence, so it may reflect a read error. The J gene is TRBJ1-5, the V gene TRBV4-3, with 8 positions matching TRBD1. Germline V gives CDR1 LGHNA, CDR2 YSLEER. The CDR3 spans 21 residues. The chain's CDR3 is CAGSQDRRFFWAGGADQPQHF. The DNA of the CDR3 is TGCGCCGGCAGCCAAGATCGTCGGTTTTTTTGGGCAGGGGGCGCCGATCAGCCCCAGCATTTT.

The chain has TRBV6-2 or TRBV6-3 and TRBJ1-4; TRBD1 might be the D (6 bases). The CDR3 extends over 15 amino acids. In germline, CDR1 is MNHEY, CDR2 SVGEGT. Trimming removed 5 bases at V and 4 bases at J, with 14 bases between. In nucleotides, the CDR3 is TGTGCCAGCAGTCGACCGGGACACGATAATGAAAAACTGTTTTTT. Amino acid sequence: CASSRPGHDNEKLFF.

The chain employs TRBV19 and TRBJ1-5, with 8 bases identical to TRBD1. CDR1 and CDR2 (germline): LNHDA, SQIVND (reference sequence). This CDR3 has 19 amino acids. Unmatched junction bases numbered 13, after V lost 2 bases and J lost 1 base. The CDR3 DNA follows: TGTGCCAGTAGTATACCCCCGGGACAGGCGGTCTTGAGCAATCAGCCCCAGCATTTT. Its translation is CASSIPPGQAVLSNQPQHF.

The V call is TRBV7-6, the J call TRBJ1-3; D is unclear. Germline V gene sequence: CDR1 SGHVS, CDR2 FNYEAQ. This CDR3 has 14 amino acids. V was clipped by 5 bases and J by 0 bases, with 8 bases between them. CDR3 DNA: TGTGCCAGCAGCCAGAGGAACTCTGGAAACACCATATATTTT. As protein: CASSQRNSGNTIYF.

The chain employs TRBV20-1 and TRBJ1-2, with TRBD1 identical over 9 bases. The CDR3 length is 15 residues. The J segment lost 7 bases and the V segment lost 3 bases, leaving 12 bases of the junction unmatched. Germline V gene data show CDR1 as DFQATT and CDR2 as SNEGSKA (reference sequence). CDR3 nucleotides: TGCAGTGCTAGTAGTGCCGGGACAGGGTCGTTTGGCTACACCTTC. Translation gives CSASSAGTGSFGYTF.

This clone was picked up a small number of times. The V gene is TRBV24-1, the J gene TRBJ2-1; 14 bases map to TRBD2. Germline values: CDR1 KGHDR, CDR2 SFDVKD. The CDR3 sequence is 15 residues long. The trim removed 4 bases at V and 10 bases at J, leaving 5 bases unmatched. This CDR3 is CATSDPGLAGDEQFF. In nucleotides, the CDR3 is TGTGCCACCAGTGACCCGGGACTAGCGGGAGACGAGCAGTTCTTC.

This chain joins TRBV7-2 and TRBJ2-2; 8 nucleotides align to TRBD1. J lost 6 bases, V lost 1 base, and 7 bases had no gene match. Germline CDR1 is SGHTA and CDR2 is FQGNSA. The length of the CDR3 is 16 residues. The CDR3 is CASSLVRQGLAGELFF. The CDR3 region has the DNA TGTGCCAGCAGCTTAGTAAGACAGGGGCTGGCCGGGGAGCTGTTTTTT.

This clone was seen just once. The chain is built from TRBV10-3 and TRBJ2-3; 9 bases agree with TRBD2. The CDR3 is made up of 19 amino acids. The J segment lost 6 bases and the V segment lost 4 bases, leaving 20 bases of the junction unmatched. Germline loops: CDR1 ENHRY, CDR2 SYGVKD. The CDR3 sequence: CAISGSTRVVAGVADTQYF. The CDR3 nucleotides are TGTGCCATCAGTGGTTCCACGCGGGTGGTAGCGGGAGTTGCGGATACGCAGTATTTT.

The rearrangement links TRBV24-1 to TRBJ2-7, with no clear D. Germline V CDR1 and CDR2: KGHDR, SFDVKD. The CDR3 is 11 amino acids. With 9 bases removed from V and 7 bases from J, the gap between germline ends came to 12 bases. The CDR3 DNA reads TGTGCCACCGGGTCTGGAGAAGAGCAGTACTTC. It is translated as CATGSGEEQYF.